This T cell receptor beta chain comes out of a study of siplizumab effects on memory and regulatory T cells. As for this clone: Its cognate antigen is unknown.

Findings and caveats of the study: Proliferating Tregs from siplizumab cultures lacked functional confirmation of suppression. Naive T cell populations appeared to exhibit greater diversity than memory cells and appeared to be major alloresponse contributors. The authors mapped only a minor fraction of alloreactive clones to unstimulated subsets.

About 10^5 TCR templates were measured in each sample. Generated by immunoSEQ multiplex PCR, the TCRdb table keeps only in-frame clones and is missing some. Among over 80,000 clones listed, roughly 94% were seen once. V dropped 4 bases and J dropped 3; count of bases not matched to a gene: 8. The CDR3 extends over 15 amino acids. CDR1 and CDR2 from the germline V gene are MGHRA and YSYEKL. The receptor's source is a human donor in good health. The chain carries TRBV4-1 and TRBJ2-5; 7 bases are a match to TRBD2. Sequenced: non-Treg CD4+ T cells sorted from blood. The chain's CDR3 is CASSPRERGKETQYF. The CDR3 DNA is TGCGCCAGCAGCCCGCGGGAGAGGGGCAAAGAGACCCAGTACTTC.